The text below deals with one TCR beta chain. These data come from a study of blood T cell repertoires in COVID-19. This CDR3 has 16 residues. Germline CDR1 is SGHAT and CDR2 is FQNNGV. The V end lost 5 bases, the J end lost 0 bases, and 14 bases lay between the germline ends. Only in-frame clones appear in the TCRdb table, and some are missing; sequencing was by immunoSEQ multiplex PCR. The sample has a few hundred thousand clones; 88% are singletons. J is TRBJ2-1 and V is TRBV11-2, with D unclear. Sequenced material: PBMCs or T cells enriched from blood (not recorded which). The TCR sequence derives from a middle-aged woman with acute COVID-19. The CDR3 nucleotides read TGTGCCAGCAGCACCTCCACGGCTAGCTCCTACAATGAGCAGTTCTTC. Its protein is CASSTSTASSYNEQFF.